The 9 T cell receptor beta chains given below trace back to one sample, sequenced in a study of blood T cell repertoires in COVID-19. The table came from immunoSEQ multiplex PCR; TCRdb's copy has only in-frame clones and leaves some out. This sample has 88,000 or so clones, with about 85% found just once. The sample comprised peripheral blood. The source of these receptors is a human donor in a cohort sampled during active COVID-19.

CDR3 nucleotides: TGTGCCAGCAGTTATAATAAGCTCACTGAAGCTTTCTTT. Translation gives CASSYNKLTEAFF. The rearrangement uses TRBV12-3 or TRBV12-4 and TRBJ1-1; D ambiguous. The CDR3 is 13 amino acids. Trimming took off 4 bases at V and 4 bases at J, with 10 bases between the two ends.

This clone was detected only a few times. The V call is TRBV6-1, the J call TRBJ1-4, with unresolved D. V lost 0 bases and J 5 bases, leaving 10 bases between the germline ends. CDR3 size: 15 residues. The germline V gene has CDR1 MNHNS and CDR2 SASEGT. This CDR3 is CASSEALGGNEKLFF. As DNA, the CDR3 is TGTGCCAGCAGTGAAGCGCTCGGAGGCAATGAAAAACTGTTTTTT.

The V and J genes are TRBV19 and TRBJ2-3, with 8 bases aligning to TRBD1. From germline, CDR1 is LNHDA and CDR2 SQIVND (reference sequence). J gave up 4 bases and V 5 bases, and 5 bases lay outside the gene matches. The CDR3 extends over 14 amino acids. The CDR3, as DNA: TGTGCCAGTAGTCCCCGGACAGGGTCAGATACGCAGTATTTT. Translated, it gives CASSPRTGSDTQYF.

The DNA of the CDR3 is TGTGCCAGCAGTTCAGGACTAGCAACAGATACGCAGTATTTT. This sequence encodes CASSSGLATDTQYF. This rearrangement joins TRBV5-4 to TRBJ2-3; 8 nucleotides line up with TRBD2. Unmatched junction bases numbered 5, after V lost 5 bases and J lost 3 bases. The length of the CDR3 is 14 residues. Germline values: CDR1 SGHNT, CDR2 YYREEE (reference sequence). The whole variable domain, filled in from reference TRBV5-4 and TRBJ2-3, reads ETGVTQSPTHLIKTRGQQVTLRCSSQSGHNTVSWYQQALGQGPQFIFQYYREEENGRGNFPPRFSGLQFPNYSSELNVNALELDDSALYLCASSSGLATDTQYFGPGTRLTVL.

This clone was picked up one time. The chain combines TRBV3-1 (or the pseudogene TRBV3-2) with TRBJ1-2; TRBD1 is a possible D gene (6 bases). The CDR3 runs 15 residues. Germline V gives CDR1 LGHDT, CDR2 YNNKEL (reference sequence). V was cut by 2 bases and J by 2 bases, with 12 bases left in between. The CDR3 sequence: CASSQLDRGNYGYTF. CDR3 sequence (DNA): TGTGCCAGCAGCCAATTGGACAGAGGAAACTATGGCTACACCTTC.

The gene calls are TRBV27 and TRBJ2-6; D possibly corresponds to TRBD1 (6 bases). Germline V CDR1 and CDR2: MNHEY, SMNVEV (reference sequence). The CDR3 consists of 17 residues. Trimming removed 4 bases from V and 0 bases from J, with 13 bases in between. The CDR3 nucleotides read TGTGCCAGCAGTTATCTGGGGGACACCTCTGGGGCCAACGTCCTGACTTTC. As protein: CASSYLGDTSGANVLTF.

J is TRBJ1-5 and V is TRBV10-1; D gene uncertain. Trimming pared 3 bases from V and 6 bases from J, leaving 12 bases between. Germline V CDR1 and CDR2: WNHNN, SYGVQD (reference sequence). The CDR3 loop spans 14 amino acids. The chain's CDR3 is CASSESGLGQPQHF. In nucleotides, the CDR3 is TGCGCCAGCAGTGAATCCGGGTTAGGTCAGCCCCAGCATTTT.

The chain combines TRBV11-2 with TRBJ1-1, with a tentative D call TRBD1 (6 bases). Trimming took 6 bases from V and 3 from J, leaving 17 bases between them. The CDR3 covers 15 residues. Germline CDR1 is SGHAT and CDR2 is FQNNGV. CDR3 sequence: CASRQTGTPYTEAFF. The CDR3 DNA sequence: TGTGCCAGCAGACAAACCGGGACACCGTACACTGAAGCTTTCTTT.

This clone appeared a few times. This sequence joins TRBV5-1 and TRBJ1-2; 10 nucleotides agree with TRBD1. The CDR3 runs 14 residues. The V gene's germline CDR1 is SGHRS and CDR2 YFSETQ. The trim removed 2 bases at V and 8 bases at J, leaving 6 bases unmatched. Written as DNA, the CDR3 is TGCGCCAGCAGCTTCGGGACAGGGGTTGAGGGCTACACCTTC. Translation: CASSFGTGVEGYTF.